A single sample gave rise to the 5 T cell receptor beta chains below, sequenced in a study of vaccination effects on CD4 cells after COVID-19. Before sequencing took place, the ViraFEST assay used viral peptide pools to expand antigen-specific CD4+ T cells. With 10 to 11 days of culture completed, CD4+ T cells were isolated. The person's infection with SARS-CoV-2, confirmed by PCR, took place between March and December 2020. The antigens of these receptors remain unknown. The assay was immunoSEQ multiplex PCR, and TCRdb's table has in-frame clones only and misses some. This sample has 30,000 to 45,000 clones; roughly 69% occur once, and the top ten carry over 15%. Specimen: CD4+ T cells from PBMCs cultured with HCoV-NL63 spike peptides, collected before COVID-19 vaccination. These receptors came from a human donor who had a prior SARS-CoV-2 infection.

V is TRBV6-5 and J is TRBJ1-4; TRBD1 might be the D (5 bases). Trimming removed 4 bases from V and 1 base from J, with 7 bases in between. The CDR3 spans 14 residues. Germline V gene lookup returns CDR1 MNHEY and CDR2 SVGAGI. CDR3 residues: CASSSTVTNEKLFF. The DNA for the CDR3 is TGTGCCAGCAGTTCGACAGTAACTAATGAAAAACTGTTTTTT.

The V call is TRBV3-1 (or the pseudogene TRBV3-2), the J call TRBJ2-7; D is possibly TRBD2 (6 bases). The CDR3 spans 15 residues. Germline values: CDR1 LGHDT, CDR2 YNNKEL (reference sequence). The V gene lost 3 bases and the J gene lost 6 bases, with 18 bases spanning the gap. DNA of the CDR3: TGTGCCAGCAGCCAGCATGCGGGGCAGGGCCGCGAGCAGTACTTC. Translating gives CASSQHAGQGREQYF.

The chain combines TRBV7-9 with TRBJ2-7; 9 bases align to TRBD2. The length of the CDR3 is 14 residues. Germline assignment: CDR1 SEHNR and CDR2 FQNEAQ (reference sequence). V dropped 1 base and J dropped 4; count of bases not matched to a gene: 2. CDR3 DNA sequence: TGTGCCAGCAGCTTAGGAGCGGGGGGATACGAGCAGTACTTC. Protein sequence: CASSLGAGGYEQYF.

Only one count was recorded for this clone. This chain joins TRBV4-1 and TRBJ1-2, with D perhaps matching TRBD1 (5 bases). The CDR3 covers 14 residues. Trimming shortened V by 0 bases and J by 8 bases, and 13 bases separated the two germline ends. Germline CDR1 and CDR2: MGHRA and YSYEKL. The CDR3 reads CASSQEGRVRGYTF. The CDR3 bases are TGCGCCAGCAGCCAAGAGGGCAGGGTGAGGGGCTACACCTTC.

The rearrangement uses TRBV7-2 and TRBJ2-2; a weak D match, TRBD1 (7 bases). Germline-derived CDR1 and CDR2 are SGHTA and FQGNSA. Trimming took off 4 bases at V and 5 bases at J, with 14 bases between the two ends. The length of the CDR3 is 15 residues. The CDR3 spells CASSSMAGGTGELFF. The DNA of the CDR3 is TGTGCCAGCAGCTCCATGGCAGGGGGGACCGGGGAGCTGTTTTTT. The full variable domain, in which reference TRBV7-2 and TRBJ2-2 provide the parts outside the CDR3, is GAGVSQSPSNKVTEKGKDVELRCDPISGHTALYWYRQSLGQGLEFLIYFQGNSAPDKSGLPSDRFSAERTGGSVSTLTIQRTQQEDSAVYLCASSSMAGGTGELFFGEGSRLTVL.